The subject of this entry is one T cell receptor beta chain. The data were taken from a study of blood T cell repertoires in COVID-19. About the study: The samples span acute and convalescent COVID-19 from the United States, Italy and Spain.

Here immunoSEQ multiplex PCR was the method, and the copy in TCRdb shows in-frame clones only, minus some. The repertoire holds some 260,000 clones, with approximately 79% as singletons. Trimming took 0 bases from V and 3 from J; bases not matched to a gene: 4. The germline V gene encodes CDR1 ENHRY and CDR2 SYGVKD. The CDR3 consists of 16 residues. The sequence came from a woman aged 40 to 50 with active or convalescent COVID-19. The sample consisted of peripheral blood. The rearrangement joins TRBV10-3 to TRBJ1-1; 10 bases are shared with TRBD1. As DNA, the CDR3 is TGTGCCATCAGTGAGTCCCCGGGACAGGGGCACACTGAAGCTTTCTTT. It yields the protein CAISESPGQGHTEAFF.